The 12 T cell receptor beta chains listed next were all sequenced from one sample in a study of cytomegalovirus exposure and HLA in healthy donors. Sequencing was performed with immunoSEQ multiplex PCR; in TCRdb, only in-frame clones are kept and a portion is missing. The sample has over 90,000 clones; about 95% are singletons. Sequencing was carried out using PBMCs. These receptors were obtained from a woman between 18 and 29 years old in good health and CMV-seronegative.

The chain uses TRBV12-5 and TRBJ2-5; 7 bases are a match to TRBD1. The CDR3 covers 16 residues. Germline V gene lookup returns CDR1 LGHNT and CDR2 FRNRAP. V gave up 2 bases and J gave up 5 bases; unmatched junction bases: 11. The CDR3 bases are TGTGCTAGTGGTTTGATCAATGTCGGACAGGAGGAGACCCAGTACTTC. Encoded protein: CASGLINVGQEETQYF.

This clone was counted a single time. The rearrangement uses TRBV7-8 and TRBJ2-2, with D hard to call. The germline CDR1 and CDR2 sequences are SGHVS and FQNEAQ. The CDR3 extends over 15 amino acids. Between the trimmed V and J ends, which lost 0 bases and 3 bases, there was a span of 8 bases. CDR3 amino acids: CASSLARGDTGELFF. As DNA, the CDR3 is TGTGCCAGCAGCTTAGCGCGCGGCGACACCGGGGAGCTGTTTTTT.

Only one count was recorded for this clone. V is TRBV7-3 and J is TRBJ2-1; possibly TRBD1 for D (6 bases). Between the trimmed V and J ends, which lost 5 bases and 1 base, there was a span of 24 bases. CDR3 length: 19 amino acids. Germline loops: CDR1 SGHTA, CDR2 FQGTGA. Written as DNA, the CDR3 is TGTGCCAGCAGCCCCTTCGGGTACCTGGGGGCCAAGTCCTACAATGAGCAGTTCTTC. It yields the protein CASSPFGYLGAKSYNEQFF.

This sequence joins TRBV5-1 and TRBJ1-1; weak D call: TRBD1 (6 bases). The CDR3 covers 16 residues. Trimming removed 0 bases at V and 6 bases at J, with 18 bases between. Germline CDR1 and CDR2: SGHRS and YFSETQ. In DNA, the CDR3 is TGCGCCAGCAGCTTGGCGTATAGCCAGGGGCGGGCTGAAGCTTTCTTT. Protein: CASSLAYSQGRAEAFF.

The rearrangement joins TRBV5-1 to TRBJ2-3; D is perhaps TRBD2 (6 bases). The CDR3 has 14 residues. The germline V and J ends were trimmed by 4 bases and 0 bases, with 9 bases remaining between them. Germline assignment: CDR1 SGHRS and CDR2 YFSETQ. CDR3 DNA: TGCGCCAGCAGCCCGGGAGAAAGCACAGATACGCAGTATTTT. Amino acid sequence: CASSPGESTDTQYF.

This chain joins TRBV7-2 and TRBJ1-1; possible D gene TRBD1, 5 bases. The germline V gene encodes CDR1 SGHTA and CDR2 FQGNSA. The CDR3 runs to 14 residues. Trimming took off 5 bases at V and 6 bases at J, with 16 bases between the two ends. Here the CDR3 reads CASSQSGVGAEAFF. The CDR3 DNA follows: TGTGCCAGCAGCCAATCGGGGGTAGGAGCTGAAGCTTTCTTT.

The V call is TRBV11-3, the J call TRBJ2-3, with TRBD2 matching 7 bases. Germline V gene sequence: CDR1 SGHNT, CDR2 YENEEA. The V segment lost 5 bases and the J segment 4 bases; nucleotides outside the gene matches: 12. This CDR3 has 16 residues. The CDR3, as DNA: TGTGCCAGCAGCCCACAAAGCGGGGTGGGGTCAGATACGCAGTATTTT. Translated, it gives CASSPQSGVGSDTQYF.

The chain employs TRBV6-6 and TRBJ2-7; 8 nucleotides match TRBD2. After removal of 7 bases from V and 4 bases from J, the junction contained 9 bases not matched to a gene. Germline V gene sequence: CDR1 MNHNY, CDR2 SVGAGI (reference sequence). The length of the CDR3 is 14 residues. DNA for the CDR3: TGTGCCAGCACGACGGCTAGCGGGCAATACGAGCAGTACTTC. It translates to CASTTASGQYEQYF.

The gene calls are TRBV6-5 and TRBJ1-4; TRBD1 aligns across 8 bases. Unmatched junction bases numbered 6, after V lost 6 bases and J lost 6 bases. Germline V CDR1 and CDR2: MNHEY, SVGAGI. This CDR3 is 14 amino acids long. The CDR3 reads CASRSGGAYEKLFF. DNA of the CDR3: TGTGCCAGCAGATCAGGGGGCGCTTATGAAAAACTGTTTTTT.

The rearrangement uses TRBV7-2 and TRBJ2-7; D is perhaps TRBD2 (6 bases). This CDR3 comprises 15 residues. Germline V gene data show CDR1 as SGHTA and CDR2 as FQGNSA. V dropped 5 bases and J dropped 2 bases, with 16 bases sitting between them. CDR3 DNA: TGTGCCAGCAGCACCCAGGGACGGGAGACCTACGAGCAGTACTTC. As protein: CASSTQGRETYEQYF.

The chain links TRBV10-3 to TRBJ2-1; tentative D call: TRBD2 (5 bases). CDR1 and CDR2 (germline): ENHRY, SYGVKD. V lost 4 bases, J lost 0 bases, and 25 bases lay in between. This CDR3 has 20 residues. CDR3 amino acids: CAISGAGFGGGSASYNEQFF. CDR3 in DNA: TGTGCCATCAGTGGGGCCGGGTTTGGAGGAGGTTCCGCCTCCTACAATGAGCAGTTCTTC.

CDR3 amino acids: CASSYTLAGTPYEQYF. For the CDR3, the DNA is TGTGCCAGCAGTTACACCCTAGCCGGGACTCCCTACGAGCAGTACTTC. The chain joins TRBV6-5 to TRBJ2-7, with D tentatively TRBD2 (6 bases). The CDR3 sequence is 16 residues long. Trimming cost V 2 bases and J 2 bases, with 16 bases left between them. Germline-derived CDR1 and CDR2 are MNHEY and SVGAGI.